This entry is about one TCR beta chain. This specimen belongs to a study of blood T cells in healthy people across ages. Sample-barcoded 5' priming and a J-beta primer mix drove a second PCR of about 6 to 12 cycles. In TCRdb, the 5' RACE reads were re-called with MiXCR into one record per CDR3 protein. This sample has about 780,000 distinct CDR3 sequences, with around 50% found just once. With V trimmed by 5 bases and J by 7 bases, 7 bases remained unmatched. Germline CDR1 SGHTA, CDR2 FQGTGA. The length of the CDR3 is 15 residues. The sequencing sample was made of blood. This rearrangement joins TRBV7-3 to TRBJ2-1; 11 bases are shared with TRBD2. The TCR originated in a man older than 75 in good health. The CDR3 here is CASSETSGSLNEQFF. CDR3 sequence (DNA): TGTGCCAGCAGCGAAACTAGCGGGAGTTTAAATGAGCAGTTCTTC.